One sample yielded the 30 T cell receptor beta chains listed below, sequenced in a study of blood T cell repertoires in COVID-19. Clones were sequenced by immunoSEQ multiplex PCR, and TCRdb holds only the in-frame ones, with some missing. The table records approximately 91,000 clones, about 80% of them present only once. The sequenced sample was peripheral blood. These receptor sequences come from a man in his 70s with acute or convalescent COVID-19.

The chain recombines TRBV5-6 with TRBJ2-5, with 7 bases lining up with TRBD1. The CDR3 extends over 18 amino acids. From germline, CDR1 is SGHDT and CDR2 YYEEEE. Losses at the gene ends were 1 base for V and 1 base for J; bases not matched to a gene: 13. The CDR3, as DNA: TGTGCCAGCAGCTTGAGTCTTGGGTTCGGGACAGCCCAAGAGACCCAGTACTTC. It yields the protein CASSLSLGFGTAQETQYF.

This clone was seen a few times. The chain joins TRBV3-1 (or the pseudogene TRBV3-2) to TRBJ2-1; perhaps TRBD1 as D (6 bases). Germline values: CDR1 LGHDT, CDR2 YNNKEL (reference sequence). CDR3 length: 17 residues. V lost 2 bases, J lost 5 bases, and 19 bases lay in between. CDR3 residues: CASSQPTGTIIDNEQFF. The CDR3 DNA is TGTGCCAGCAGCCAACCCACCGGGACAATCATCGACAATGAGCAGTTCTTC.

J is TRBJ1-5 and V is TRBV28; D may be TRBD1 (5 bases). V lost 3 bases to trimming and J lost 0 bases, with 9 bases between them. Germline V CDR1 and CDR2: MDHEN, SYDVKM. This CDR3 spans 15 amino acids. CDR3 loop: CASSFRELSNQPQHF. In nucleotides, the CDR3 is TGTGCCAGCAGTTTCAGGGAACTTAGCAATCAGCCCCAGCATTTT.

The rearrangement uses TRBV6-2 or TRBV6-3 and TRBJ2-1, with D tentatively TRBD1 (5 bases). This CDR3 is built from 15 residues. V was pared by 7 bases and J by 2 bases, with 15 bases between. CDR1 and CDR2 (germline): MNHEY, SVGEGT. The CDR3 region has the DNA TGTGCCAGCATCCCGCAGGGTTTCGCCTACAATGAGCAGTTCTTC. This codes for CASIPQGFAYNEQFF.

This chain connects TRBV10-2 to TRBJ2-7; D is uncertain. Between the trimmed V and J ends, which lost 8 bases and 3 bases, there was a span of 11 bases. The CDR3 extends over 12 amino acids. The germline V gene has CDR1 WSHSY and CDR2 SAAADI. CDR3 nucleotides: TGCGCCAGCTCGCTAGGAAACTACGAGCAGTACGTC. It is translated as CASSLGNYEQYV.

The chain employs TRBV10-3 and TRBJ2-3, with TRBD2 matching over 12 bases. V gave up 3 bases and J gave up 0 bases; unmatched junction bases: 13. CDR3 length equals 20 residues. CDR1 and CDR2 (germline): ENHRY, SYGVKD. CDR3 protein: CAISDHSGTSGSLSTDTQYF. Here the CDR3 DNA reads TGTGCCATCAGTGATCACTCCGGGACTAGCGGGTCTTTGAGCACAGATACGCAGTATTTT.

The genes are TRBV7-3 and TRBJ2-2, with no clear D. The CDR3 spans 16 residues. The germline V gene encodes CDR1 SGHTA and CDR2 FQGTGA. V was clipped by 0 bases and J by 0 bases, with 8 bases between them. DNA of the CDR3: TGTGCCAGCAGCTTAACTGGGCCCGCGAACACCGGGGAGCTGTTTTTT. The encoded protein is CASSLTGPANTGELFF.

This clone was counted only a few times. CDR3 sequence reads: CASSLVWTGSGANVLTF. The CDR3, as DNA: TGCGCCAGCAGCTTGGTGTGGACAGGCTCTGGGGCCAACGTCCTGACTTTC. This chain connects TRBV5-1 to TRBJ2-6; TRBD1 matches 7 bases. Germline lookup yields CDR1 SGHRS and CDR2 YFSETQ. V shed 0 bases, J shed 0 bases, and the junction held 3 bases outside the gene matches. CDR3 length: 17 amino acids. Based on the CDR3 plus reference TRBV5-1 and TRBJ2-6, the full variable domain is KAGVTQTPRYLIKTRGQQVTLSCSPISGHRSVSWYQQTPGQGLQFLFEYFSETQRNKGNFPGRFSGRQFSNSRSEMNVSTLELGDSALYLCASSLVWTGSGANVLTFGAGSRLTVL.

This clone was observed once. The rearrangement links TRBV6-5 to TRBJ2-1; TRBD2 matches at 11 bases. Germline V lookup: CDR1 MNHEY, CDR2 SVGAGI. The CDR3 is 15 amino acids. With 7 bases clipped from V and 9 bases from J, the junction kept 11 bases outside the gene matches. This CDR3 reads CASTRVAGGRSEQFF. CDR3 bases: TGTGCCAGCACTAGAGTAGCGGGAGGGAGGAGTGAGCAGTTCTTC.

The rearrangement links TRBV9 to TRBJ1-1; D is uncertain. The germline gives CDR1 SGDLS, CDR2 YYNGEE. There are 14 residues in the CDR3. Trimming took off 4 bases at V and 5 bases at J, with 15 bases between the two ends. The CDR3 is CASSPQVGQTEAFF. CDR3 sequence (DNA): TGTGCCAGCAGCCCCCAGGTTGGCCAAACTGAAGCTTTCTTT.

This chain uses TRBV21-1 with TRBJ1-6. TRBV21-1 corresponds to a pseudogene. This CDR3 has 16 residues. The CDR3 DNA sequence: TGTGCCAGCAGCAAAGTAAGGTACAGGGAGGGCTCACCCCTCCACTTT. Amino acid sequence: CASSKVRYREGSPLHF.

The rearrangement uses TRBV28 and TRBJ2-7; D is ambiguous. The CDR3 extends over 13 amino acids. V lost 5 bases and J lost 7, with 15 bases in between. The germline gives CDR1 MDHEN, CDR2 SYDVKM. CDR3 in amino acids: CASSPRVVTEQYF. The CDR3 DNA is TGTGCCAGCAGTCCCCGGGTGGTTACGGAGCAGTACTTC.

This clone turned up a few times. This chain uses TRBV6-5 with TRBJ2-1, with 7 bases identical to TRBD1. The CDR3 extends over 14 amino acids. V lost 4 bases and J lost 5; bases outside the gene matches: 5. Looked up from germline, CDR1 is MNHEY and CDR2 is SVGAGI. CDR3 in amino acids: CASSSRDSHNEQFF. CDR3 sequence (DNA): TGTGCCAGCAGTTCCCGGGACAGCCACAATGAGCAGTTCTTC.

J is TRBJ2-3 and V is TRBV10-2; TRBD1 agrees at 8 bases. The CDR3 has 17 amino acids. The V gene end was trimmed by 2 bases and the J gene end by 0 bases; junction bases not matched to a gene: 7. The germline CDR1 and CDR2 sequences are WSHSY and SAAADI. CDR3: CASSEASRGPSTDTQYF. The CDR3 region has the DNA TGCGCCAGCAGTGAGGCCAGCAGGGGGCCAAGCACAGATACGCAGTATTTT.

This chain connects TRBV6-5 to TRBJ2-7, with D tentatively TRBD1 (6 bases). This CDR3 spans 13 amino acids. The germline CDR1 and CDR2 sequences are MNHEY and SVGAGI. Trimming took 8 bases from V and 3 from J, leaving 14 bases between them. The CDR3 nucleotides read TGTGCCAGCGCAAAGGACAGTTACTACGAGCAGTACTTC. Amino acid sequence: CASAKDSYYEQYF.

The CDR3 sequence: CASSQDSRLMNTEAFF. CDR3 nucleotides: TGTGCCAGCAGCCAAGATTCCAGACTGATGAACACTGAAGCTTTCTTT. The chain links TRBV4-2 to TRBJ1-1; D not resolved. The CDR3 is 16 amino acids. CDR1 and CDR2 from the germline V gene are LGHNA and YNFKEQ. Deletions cut 0 bases from V and 0 bases from J, with 11 bases between.

This clone was observed a single time. V is TRBV9 and J is TRBJ1-4; tentatively, D is TRBD1 (6 bases). Germline CDR1 and CDR2: SGDLS and YYNGEE. This CDR3 has 13 amino acids. The germline V and J ends were trimmed by 3 bases and 8 bases, with 11 bases remaining between them. CDR3 coding DNA: TGTGCCAGCAGCGCCCGACAGGAGGAAAAACTGTTTTTT. Its protein is CASSARQEEKLFF.

The chain carries TRBV19 and TRBJ1-6, with D maybe TRBD1 (6 bases). V was cut by 0 bases and J by 0 bases, with 15 bases left in between. Germline lookup yields CDR1 LNHDA and CDR2 SQIVND (reference sequence). This CDR3 spans 19 amino acids. CDR3 coding DNA: TGTGCCAGTAGTATAGAGGCAGGGGATGGCCGCTCCTATAATTCACCCCTCCACTTT. It translates to CASSIEAGDGRSYNSPLHF.

This chain joins TRBV28 and TRBJ1-3; TRBD1 is a possible D gene (6 bases). The germline V and J ends were trimmed by 10 bases and 4 bases, with 14 bases remaining between them. The CDR3 is made up of 13 amino acids. In germline, CDR1 is MDHEN, CDR2 SYDVKM. CDR3 sequence (DNA): TGTGCCACCCACCCGACAGGCGGAAACACCATATATTTT. This translates into CATHPTGGNTIYF.

The V and J genes are TRBV5-1 and TRBJ2-7; a possible D gene is TRBD2 (5 bases). The CDR3 contains 13 residues. CDR1 is SGHRS and CDR2 is YFSETQ in the germline V gene. V was shortened by 4 bases and J by 1 base, with 9 bases between the two germline ends. The CDR3 coding sequence is TGCGCCAGCAGCATTACTAGTTCCTACGAGCAGTACTTC. This sequence encodes CASSITSSYEQYF.

The gene calls are TRBV7-9 and TRBJ1-5; the D gene is possibly TRBD1 (6 bases). Trimming pared 6 bases from V and 3 bases from J, leaving 12 bases between. Germline values: CDR1 SEHNR, CDR2 FQNEAQ (reference sequence). This CDR3 has 14 amino acids. CDR3 nucleotides: TGTGCCAGCAGTTTGACAGGTGACAATCAGCCCCAGCATTTT. The encoded protein is CASSLTGDNQPQHF.

The chain combines TRBV18 with TRBJ2-3; 7 bases are a match to TRBD2. Per germline, CDR1 KGHSH and CDR2 LQKENI. After removal of 4 bases from V and 4 bases from J, the junction contained 5 bases not matched to a gene. The CDR3 has 14 amino acids. CDR3 region: CASSQRGEPDTQYF. The CDR3 DNA follows: TGTGCCAGCTCACAACGGGGGGAGCCAGATACGCAGTATTTT.

The genes are TRBV23-1 and TRBJ2-7; 8 positions agree with TRBD1. TRBV23-1 is designated an ORF whose function remains uncertain. CDR3 length: 13 residues. V was pared by 3 bases and J by 6 bases, with 4 bases of the junction left unmatched. CDR3 bases: TGCGCCAGCAGTCACTGGACAGGGAGCGAGCAGTACGTC. As protein: CASSHWTGSEQYV.

V is TRBV28 and J is TRBJ1-2; D ambiguous. Trimming pared 2 bases from V and 5 bases from J, leaving 15 bases between. Germline CDR1 is MDHEN and CDR2 is SYDVKM. This CDR3 has 15 amino acids. The CDR3 here is CASSLGGRQQYGYTF. CDR3 in DNA: TGTGCCAGCAGTTTAGGAGGCCGCCAGCAGTATGGCTACACCTTC.

Concerning this clone itself: Different DNA sequences within this sample yield the same CDR3. The rearrangement uses TRBV7-3 and TRBJ1-1; TRBD1 matches at 9 bases. The CDR3 has 14 residues. From germline, CDR1 is SGHTA and CDR2 FQGTGA. J was trimmed by 1 base and V by 4 bases; bases with no gene match: 1. The chain's CDR3 is CASSSGQGNTEAFF. In nucleotides, the CDR3 is TGTGCCAGCAGCTCGGGACAGGGGAACACTGAAGCTTTCTTT.

The chain joins TRBV18 to TRBJ1-3; D is unclear. The CDR3 consists of 15 residues. Trimming took off 2 bases at V and 0 bases at J, with 8 bases between the two ends. Germline assignment: CDR1 KGHSH and CDR2 LQKENI. CDR3 in amino acids: CASSPEAASGNTIYF. In nucleotides, the CDR3 is TGTGCCAGCTCACCAGAGGCGGCCTCTGGAAACACCATATATTTT.

The J gene is TRBJ2-7, the V gene TRBV6-5; TRBD1 aligns across 8 bases. The CDR3 length is 14 residues. With 6 bases clipped from V and 6 bases from J, the junction kept 10 bases outside the gene matches. Germline loops: CDR1 MNHEY, CDR2 SVGAGI. Here the CDR3 reads CASSPRQGWPEQYF. The DNA of the CDR3 is TGTGCCAGCAGCCCCCGACAGGGGTGGCCCGAGCAGTACTTC.

The gene calls are TRBV18 and TRBJ2-3; D may be TRBD1 (6 bases). The V end lost 3 bases, the J end lost 1 base, and 14 bases lay between the germline ends. The CDR3 spans 16 residues. The germline gives CDR1 KGHSH, CDR2 LQKENI. The CDR3 DNA reads as TGTGCCAGCTCACCCTACCAGGGGCCGGGCACAGATACGCAGTATTTT. Its protein product is CASSPYQGPGTDTQYF.

By share, this clone ranks as medium-sized. This chain connects TRBV9 to TRBJ2-5, with 9 nucleotides matching TRBD1. From germline, CDR1 is SGDLS and CDR2 YYNGEE. J was trimmed by 4 bases and V by 3 bases; bases with no gene match: 10. This CDR3 spans 16 amino acids. CDR3 residues: CASSANRGLSLETQYF. The CDR3 DNA follows: TGTGCCAGCAGCGCGAACAGGGGGCTCTCGCTAGAGACCCAGTACTTC.

The CDR3 DNA follows: TGCAGCGTTCTGCGGGGGAACTCTGGAAACACCATATATTTT. Protein sequence: CSVLRGNSGNTIYF. This sequence joins TRBV29-1 and TRBJ1-3, with D maybe TRBD1 (5 bases). Trimming removed 5 bases from V and 0 bases from J, with 11 bases in between. The CDR3 length is 14 residues. Germline V gene sequence: CDR1 SQVTM, CDR2 ANQGSEA.